The following is a T cell receptor (beta chain) sequence with its context. Its specificity is unknown. This sample was included in a study of OX40 agonist ivuxolimab in advanced cancers. Study details: Earlier anti-PD-1, anti-PD-L1 or anti-CTLA-4 therapy was permitted; roughly 37% had received some.

Some clones are missing from TCRdb's copy, which holds only in-frame ones; the method was immunoSEQ multiplex PCR. The table lists tens of thousands of clones, roughly 92% of them singletons. Germline V gene sequence: CDR1 ENHRY, CDR2 SYGVKD. The CDR3 runs to 16 residues. The V and J ends lost 0 bases and 10 bases respectively, with 20 bases between them. Collection of blood occurred at baseline, at cycle 4 day 1, and at cycle 7 day 1. Study conclusions and caveats: Nonresponders included some who also had low normalized T-cell clonal expansion. Which antigen the expanded peripheral T cells recognized is unknown.

The clonotype was recovered from an adult with an advanced solid tumor such as melanoma, head and neck, liver or kidney cancer. The specimen was CD4+ or CD8+ T cells sorted from blood, collected in a trial of the OX40 agonist ivuxolimab. V is TRBV10-3 and J is TRBJ2-3, with D possibly TRBD1 on 5 matching bases. CDR3 bases: TGTGCCATCAGTGAGTCTCAAGCCATTCAAGGGGCGGCGCAGTATTTT. Its protein is CAISESQAIQGAAQYF.